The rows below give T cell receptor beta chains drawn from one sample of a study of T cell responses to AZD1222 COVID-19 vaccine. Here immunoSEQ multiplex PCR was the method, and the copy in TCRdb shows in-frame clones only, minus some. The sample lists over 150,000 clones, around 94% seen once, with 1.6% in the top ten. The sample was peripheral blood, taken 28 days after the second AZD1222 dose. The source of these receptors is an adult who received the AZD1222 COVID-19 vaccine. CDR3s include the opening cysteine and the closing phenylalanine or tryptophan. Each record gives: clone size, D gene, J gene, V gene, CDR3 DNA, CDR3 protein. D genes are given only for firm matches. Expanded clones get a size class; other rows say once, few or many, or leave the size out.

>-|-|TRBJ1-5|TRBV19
TGTGCCAGTAGTCGGGGAGCTGGGAGCAATCAGCCCCAGCATTTT
CASSRGAGSNQPQHF
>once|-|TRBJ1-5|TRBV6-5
TGTGCCAGCCTAAAGGGCCGTTATAGCAATCAGCCCCAGCATTTT
CASLKGRYSNQPQHF
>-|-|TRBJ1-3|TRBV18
TGTGCCAGCTCACCACAGGACATTGGTGGAAACACCATATATTTT
CASSPQDIGGNTIYF
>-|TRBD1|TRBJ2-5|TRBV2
TGTGCCAGCAGTGAAGCGCTTCTAGGGACAGGGGCGCTCCTCAGCGCGGGGGCTCAAGAGACCCAGTACTTC
CASSEALLGTGALLSAGAQETQYF
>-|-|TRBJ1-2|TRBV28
TGTGCCAGCAGTCCCATGGCTAACTATGGCTACACCTTC
CASSPMANYGYTF
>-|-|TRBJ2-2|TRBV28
TGTGCCAGCAGTTTTGGTACTTGGAGGGGTACCGGGGAGCTGTTTTTT
CASSFGTWRGTGELFF
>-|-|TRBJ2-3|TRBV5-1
TGCGCCAGCACCCAATCCGGGGTTCCCCCAGATACGCAGTATTTT
CASTQSGVPPDTQYF
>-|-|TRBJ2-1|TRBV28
TGTGCCGGCAACCCAAACAGGGCTGGTGAGCAGTTCTTC
CAGNPNRAGEQFF
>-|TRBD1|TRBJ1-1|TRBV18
TGTGCCAGCTCGACGTGGGGACAGGGGTACGTTGACACTGAAGCTTTCTTT
CASSTWGQGYVDTEAFF
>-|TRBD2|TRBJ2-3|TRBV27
TGTGCCAGCAGTCCATATAGCGGGGGGGTACTGGATACGCAGTATTTT
CASSPYSGGVLDTQYF
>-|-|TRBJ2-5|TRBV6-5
TGTGCCAGCAGAAGGACACGGGCAATAGAGACCCAGTACTTC
CASRRTRAIETQYF
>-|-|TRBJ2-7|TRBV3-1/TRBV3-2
TGTGCCAGCAGCCAAGATCAGGCTCAGCGTTACGAGCAGTACTTC
CASSQDQAQRYEQYF
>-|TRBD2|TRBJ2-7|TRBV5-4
TGTGCCAGCAGCTCGCGACTAGCGGGGCCTCCCTACGAGCAGTACTTC
CASSSRLAGPPYEQYF
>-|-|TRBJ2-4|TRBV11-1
TGTGCCAGCAGCCCCGGACTTTTGGGCAAAAACATTCAGTACTTC
CASSPGLLGKNIQYF
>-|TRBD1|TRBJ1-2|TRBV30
TGTGCCTGGTTATCTGGGACAGGGCCCGACTATGGCTACACCTTC
CAWLSGTGPDYGYTF
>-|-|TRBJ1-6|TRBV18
TGTGCCAGCTCACCACTTCCCCGGGACACCAACCGGTCACCCCTCCACTTT
CASSPLPRDTNRSPLHF
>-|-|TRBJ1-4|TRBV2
TGTGCCAGCAGATCCGACAGGTCGGGAGAAAAACTGTTTTTT
CASRSDRSGEKLFF
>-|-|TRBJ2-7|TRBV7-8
TGTGCCAGCACCCGGTCGGGGGGCTTCTACGAGCAGTACTTC
CASTRSGGFYEQYF
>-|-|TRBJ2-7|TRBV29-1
TGCAGCGTTGAAGTGGCAGGTATTAACGTCTACGAGCAGTACTTC
CSVEVAGINVYEQYF
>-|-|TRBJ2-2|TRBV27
TGTGCCAGCAGCCTCATAATCGGCACGGGCGGGACGTCGAACACCGGGGAGCTGTTTTTT
CASSLIIGTGGTSNTGELFF
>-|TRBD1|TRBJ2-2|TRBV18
TGTGCCAGCTCACCGTTACAGGGGATCGGCGGGGAGCTGTTTTTT
CASSPLQGIGGELFF
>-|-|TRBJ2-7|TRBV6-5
TGTGCCAGCAGTTACTCGCTATCCTCCTACGAGCAGTACTTC
CASSYSLSSYEQYF
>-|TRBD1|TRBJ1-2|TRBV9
TGTGCCAGCAGCGTATCCGGACAGGGGGCGGCATGGTCCTATGGCTACACCTTC
CASSVSGQGAAWSYGYTF
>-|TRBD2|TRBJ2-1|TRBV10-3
TGTGCCATCACTCCTAGCGGGGGGGCCGTTAGTGAGCAGTTCTTC
CAITPSGGAVSEQFF
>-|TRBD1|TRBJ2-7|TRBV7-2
TGTGCCAGCAGCTTAGTGGGGCGGGGCAGGGGGCATGAGCAGTACTTC
CASSLVGRGRGHEQYF
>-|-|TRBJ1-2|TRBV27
TGTGCCAGCAGCAACACCGGGACACGCTATGGCTACACCTTC
CASSNTGTRYGYTF
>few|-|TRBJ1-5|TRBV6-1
TGTGCCAGCAGTGTCGTTGTAGGACTCGGCAATCAGCCCCAGCATTTT
CASSVVVGLGNQPQHF
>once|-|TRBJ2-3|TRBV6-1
TGTGCCAGCAGTGAATGGAGGAGAGGGGGAATCACAGATACGCAGTATTTT
CASSEWRRGGITDTQYF
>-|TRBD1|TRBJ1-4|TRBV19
TGTGCCAGTCGACAGGGGGCGACTACTAATGAAAAACTGTTTTTT
CASRQGATTNEKLFF
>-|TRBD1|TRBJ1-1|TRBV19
TGTGCCAGTAGTATGGGACAGGGAGGTCCTGAAGCTTTCTTT
CASSMGQGGPEAFF
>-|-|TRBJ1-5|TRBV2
TGTGCCAGCAGTGCCGGGACGGACAGCGATCAGCCCCAGCATTTT
CASSAGTDSDQPQHF
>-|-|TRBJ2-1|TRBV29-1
TGCAGCACTTTGACCCCCCCTAATGAGCAGTTCTTC
CSTLTPPNEQFF
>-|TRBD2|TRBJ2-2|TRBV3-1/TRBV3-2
TGTGCCAGCAGCCGTCTTATAGCGGGGCATAACACCGGGGAGCTGTTTTTT
CASSRLIAGHNTGELFF
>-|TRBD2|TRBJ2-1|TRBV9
TGTGCCAGCAGACCTTTTAGCGGGGGGCTTCATGAGCAGTTCTTC
CASRPFSGGLHEQFF
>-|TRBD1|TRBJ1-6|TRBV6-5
TGTGCCAGCAGACGGGACAGGATTAATTCACCCCTCCACTTT
CASRRDRINSPLHF
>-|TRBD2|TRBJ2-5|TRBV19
TGTGCCAGTAGTATAGCTTTTTTACGGGACGGCGGGGGAGAGACCCAGTACTTC
CASSIAFLRDGGGETQYF
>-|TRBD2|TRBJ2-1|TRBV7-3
TGTGCCAGCAGCCCCCGGACTAGCGGTTGGAACAATGAGCAGTTCTTC
CASSPRTSGWNNEQFF
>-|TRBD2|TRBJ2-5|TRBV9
TGTGCCAGCAGCGTATTTCCGGGACTAGAACAAGAGACCCAGTACTTC
CASSVFPGLEQETQYF
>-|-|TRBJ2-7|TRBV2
TGTGCCAGCAGTGACAGGATGAATTCCTACGAGCAGTACTTC
CASSDRMNSYEQYF
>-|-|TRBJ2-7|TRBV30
TGTGCCTGGAGTAGGGGGGCGGGGACCTACGAGCAGTACTTC
CAWSRGAGTYEQYF
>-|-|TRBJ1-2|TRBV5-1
TGCGCCAGCGGATCGGGAGGGTCGGCCTATGGCTACACCTTC
CASGSGGSAYGYTF
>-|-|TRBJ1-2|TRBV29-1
TGCAGCTCAGGGAGCGGGGGGGACTATGGCTACACCTTC
CSSGSGGDYGYTF
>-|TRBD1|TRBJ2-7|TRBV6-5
TGTGCCAGCAGACCCTCACCTGGACAGGGCTACGAGCAGTACTTC
CASRPSPGQGYEQYF
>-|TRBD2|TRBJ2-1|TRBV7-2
TGTGCCAGCAGCGATCAACCCTTAGCGGGAGAGACCTACAATGAGCAGTTCTTC
CASSDQPLAGETYNEQFF
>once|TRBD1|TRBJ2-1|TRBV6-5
TGTGCCAGCCGCAGGGGGCCGAGAAATGAGCAGTTCTTC
CASRRGPRNEQFF
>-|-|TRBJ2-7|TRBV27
TGTGCCAGCAGTTCACAGGGTTCCTACGAGCAGTACTTC
CASSSQGSYEQYF
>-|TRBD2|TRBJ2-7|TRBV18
TGTGCCAGCTCACCGGGACTAGTTTTGGAGCAGTACTTC
CASSPGLVLEQYF
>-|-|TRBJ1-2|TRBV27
TGTGCCAGCAGTCACGTACAGGGAAGTCTAGGCTATGGCTACACCTTC
CASSHVQGSLGYGYTF
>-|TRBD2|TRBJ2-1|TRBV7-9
TGTGCCAGCAGCTTAGTTAGGCCTAGCGGGGACAATGAGCAGTTCTTC
CASSLVRPSGDNEQFF
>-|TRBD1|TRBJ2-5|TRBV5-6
TGTGCCAGCAGCACCTCGGGACAGGAAAAAGAGACCCAGTACTTC
CASSTSGQEKETQYF
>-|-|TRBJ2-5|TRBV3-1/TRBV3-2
TGTGCCAGCAGCCAAGAAACGGAAACAGAGACCCAGTACTTC
CASSQETETETQYF
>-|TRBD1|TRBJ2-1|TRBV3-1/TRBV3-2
TGTGCCAGCTCCTCGGACAGGGTCACCAATGAGCAGTTCTTC
CASSSDRVTNEQFF
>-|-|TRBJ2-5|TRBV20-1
TGCAGTGCTAACAGGAAAGAGACCCAGTACTTC
CSANRKETQYF
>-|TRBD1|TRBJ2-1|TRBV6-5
TGTGCCAGCAGTTACGGTGACAGGGGGGGAATCTATGAGCAGTTCTTC
CASSYGDRGGIYEQFF
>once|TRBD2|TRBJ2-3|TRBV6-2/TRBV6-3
TGTGCCAGCAGCACTAGCGGGGGTAGCACAGATACGCAGTATTTT
CASSTSGGSTDTQYF